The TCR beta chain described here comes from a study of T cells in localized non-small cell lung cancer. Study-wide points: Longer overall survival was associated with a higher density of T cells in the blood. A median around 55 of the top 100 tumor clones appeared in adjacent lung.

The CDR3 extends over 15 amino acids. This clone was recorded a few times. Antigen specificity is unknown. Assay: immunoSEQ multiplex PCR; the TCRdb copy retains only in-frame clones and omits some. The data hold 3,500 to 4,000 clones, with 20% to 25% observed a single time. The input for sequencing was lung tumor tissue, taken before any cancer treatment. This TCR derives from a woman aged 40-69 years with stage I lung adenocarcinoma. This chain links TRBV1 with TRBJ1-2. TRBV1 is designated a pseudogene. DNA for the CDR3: TGCGCCAGCAGCCAAGTTCGGGGGCTCGGAAGTGGCTACACCTTC. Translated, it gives CASSQVRGLGSGYTF.